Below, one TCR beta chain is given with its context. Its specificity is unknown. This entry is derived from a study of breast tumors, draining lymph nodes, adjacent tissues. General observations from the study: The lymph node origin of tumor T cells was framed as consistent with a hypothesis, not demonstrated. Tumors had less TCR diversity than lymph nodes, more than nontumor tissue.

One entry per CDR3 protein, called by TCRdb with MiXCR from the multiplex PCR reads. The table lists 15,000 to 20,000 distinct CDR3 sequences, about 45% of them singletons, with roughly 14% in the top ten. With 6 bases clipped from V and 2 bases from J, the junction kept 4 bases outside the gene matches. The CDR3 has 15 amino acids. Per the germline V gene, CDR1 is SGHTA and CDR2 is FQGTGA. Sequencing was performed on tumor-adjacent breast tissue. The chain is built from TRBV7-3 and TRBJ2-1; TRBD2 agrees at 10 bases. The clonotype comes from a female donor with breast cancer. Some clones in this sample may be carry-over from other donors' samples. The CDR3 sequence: CASSRSGGAYNEQFF. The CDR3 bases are TGTGCCAGCAGTCGGAGCGGGGGGGCCTACAATGAGCAGTTCTTC. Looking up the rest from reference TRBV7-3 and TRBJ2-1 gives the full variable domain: GAGVSQTPSNKVTEKGKYVELRCDPISGHTALYWYRQSLGQGPEFLIYFQGTGAADDSGLPNDRFFAVRPEGSVSTLKIQRTERGDSAVYLCASSRSGGAYNEQFFGPGTRLTVL.